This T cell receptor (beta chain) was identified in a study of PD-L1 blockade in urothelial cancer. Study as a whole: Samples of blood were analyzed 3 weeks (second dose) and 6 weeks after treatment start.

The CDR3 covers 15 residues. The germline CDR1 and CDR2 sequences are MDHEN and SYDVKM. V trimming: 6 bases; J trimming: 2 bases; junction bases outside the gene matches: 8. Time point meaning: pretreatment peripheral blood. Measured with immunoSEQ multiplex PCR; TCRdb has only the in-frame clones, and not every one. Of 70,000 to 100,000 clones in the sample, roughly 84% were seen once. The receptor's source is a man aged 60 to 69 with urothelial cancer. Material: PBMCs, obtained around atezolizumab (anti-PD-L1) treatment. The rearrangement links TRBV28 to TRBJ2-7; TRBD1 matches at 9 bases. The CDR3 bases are TGTGCCAGCAGGCGGGGACAGGGAAATACCTACGAGCAGTACTTC. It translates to CASRRGQGNTYEQYF.